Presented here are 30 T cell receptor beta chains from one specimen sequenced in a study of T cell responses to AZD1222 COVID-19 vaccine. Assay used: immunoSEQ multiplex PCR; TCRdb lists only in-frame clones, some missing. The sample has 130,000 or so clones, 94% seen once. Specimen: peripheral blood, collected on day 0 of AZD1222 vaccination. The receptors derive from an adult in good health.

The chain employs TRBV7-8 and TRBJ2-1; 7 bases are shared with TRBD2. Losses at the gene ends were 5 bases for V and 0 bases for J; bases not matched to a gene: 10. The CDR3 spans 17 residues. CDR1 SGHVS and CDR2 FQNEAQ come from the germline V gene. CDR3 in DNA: TGTGCCAGCAGCCCCACGAGAGCGGGAAGCTCCTACAATGAGCAGTTCTTC. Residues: CASSPTRAGSSYNEQFF.

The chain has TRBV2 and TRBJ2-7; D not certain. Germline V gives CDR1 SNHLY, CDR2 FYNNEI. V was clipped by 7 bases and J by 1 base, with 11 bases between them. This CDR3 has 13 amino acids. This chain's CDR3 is CASIASVSYEQYF. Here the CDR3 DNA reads TGTGCCAGCATAGCCAGCGTATCCTACGAGCAGTACTTC.

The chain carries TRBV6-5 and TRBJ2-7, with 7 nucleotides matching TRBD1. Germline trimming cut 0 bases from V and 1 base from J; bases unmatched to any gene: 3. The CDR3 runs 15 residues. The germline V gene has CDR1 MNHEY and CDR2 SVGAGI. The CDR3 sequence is CASSYSTTGSYEQYF. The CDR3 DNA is TGTGCCAGCAGTTACTCAACGACAGGGTCCTACGAGCAGTACTTC.

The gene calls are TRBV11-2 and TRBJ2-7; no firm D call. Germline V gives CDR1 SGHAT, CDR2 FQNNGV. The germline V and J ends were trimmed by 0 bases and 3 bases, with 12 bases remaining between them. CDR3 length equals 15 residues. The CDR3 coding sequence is TGTGCCAGCAGCTTAGATCTCGCAGGCAGCTACGAGCAGTACTTC. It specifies CASSLDLAGSYEQYF.

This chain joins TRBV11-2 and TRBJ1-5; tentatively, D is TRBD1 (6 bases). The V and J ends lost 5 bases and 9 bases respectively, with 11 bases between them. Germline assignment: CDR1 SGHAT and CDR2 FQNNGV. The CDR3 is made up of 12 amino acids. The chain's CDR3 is CASSGGPGPQHF. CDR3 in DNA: TGTGCCAGCAGCGGGGGCCCGGGGCCCCAGCATTTT. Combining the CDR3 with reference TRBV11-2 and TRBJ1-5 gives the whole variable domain EAGVAQSPRYKIIEKRQSVAFWCNPISGHATLYWYQQILGQGPKLLIQFQNNGVVDDSQLPKDRFSAERLKGVDSTLKIQPAKLEDSAVYLCASSGGPGPQHFGDGTRLSIL.

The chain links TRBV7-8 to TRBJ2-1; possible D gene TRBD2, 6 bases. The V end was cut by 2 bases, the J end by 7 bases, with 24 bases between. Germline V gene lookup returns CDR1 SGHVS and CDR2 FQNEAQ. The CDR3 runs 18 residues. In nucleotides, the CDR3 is TGTGCCAGCAGCTTACCCTTACGGCTAGCAGGCGCGGGGAATGAGCAGTTCTTC. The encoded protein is CASSLPLRLAGAGNEQFF.

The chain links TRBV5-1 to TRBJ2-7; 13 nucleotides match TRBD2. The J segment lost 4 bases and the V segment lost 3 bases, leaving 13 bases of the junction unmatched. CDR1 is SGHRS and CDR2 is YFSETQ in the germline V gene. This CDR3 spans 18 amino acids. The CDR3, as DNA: TGCGCCAGCAGCTCCTCCGGGACTAGCGGGACCTGGGGTTACGAGCAGTACTTC. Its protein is CASSSSGTSGTWGYEQYF.

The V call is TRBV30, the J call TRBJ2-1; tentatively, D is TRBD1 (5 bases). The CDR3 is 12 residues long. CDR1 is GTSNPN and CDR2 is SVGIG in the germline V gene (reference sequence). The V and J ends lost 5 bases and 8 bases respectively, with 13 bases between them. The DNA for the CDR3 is TGTGCCTGGGGACATTCGTTCGATGAGCAGTTCTTC. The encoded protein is CAWGHSFDEQFF.

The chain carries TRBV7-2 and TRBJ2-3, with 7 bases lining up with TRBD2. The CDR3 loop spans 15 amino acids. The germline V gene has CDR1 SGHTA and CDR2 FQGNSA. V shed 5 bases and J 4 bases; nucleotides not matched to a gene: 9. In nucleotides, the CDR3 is TGTGCCAGCAGCAGAGGGCGGGAGAGGTCAGATACGCAGTATTTT. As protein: CASSRGRERSDTQYF.

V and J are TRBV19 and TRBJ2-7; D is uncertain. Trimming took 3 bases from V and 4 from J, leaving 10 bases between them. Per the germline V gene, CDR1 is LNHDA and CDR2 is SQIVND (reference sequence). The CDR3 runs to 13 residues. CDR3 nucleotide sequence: TGTGCCAGTAGTATCACAGTCCTATACGAGCAGTACTTC. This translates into CASSITVLYEQYF.

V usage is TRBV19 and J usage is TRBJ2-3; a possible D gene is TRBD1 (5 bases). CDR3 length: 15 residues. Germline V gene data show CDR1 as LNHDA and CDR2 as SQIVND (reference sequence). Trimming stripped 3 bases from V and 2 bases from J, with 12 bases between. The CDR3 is CASSIDTRATDTQYF. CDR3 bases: TGTGCCAGTAGTATCGATACCAGGGCCACAGATACGCAGTATTTT.

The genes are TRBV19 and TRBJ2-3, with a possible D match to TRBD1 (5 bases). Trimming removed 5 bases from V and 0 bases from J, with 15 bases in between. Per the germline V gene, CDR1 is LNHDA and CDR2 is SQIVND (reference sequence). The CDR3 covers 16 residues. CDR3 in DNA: TGTGCCAGTAGTGCCCAACCCGGACATAGCACAGATACGCAGTATTTT. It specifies CASSAQPGHSTDTQYF.

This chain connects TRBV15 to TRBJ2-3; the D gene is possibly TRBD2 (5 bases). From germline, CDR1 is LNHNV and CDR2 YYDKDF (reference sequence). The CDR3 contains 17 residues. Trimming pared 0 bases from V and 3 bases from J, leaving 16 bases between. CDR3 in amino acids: CATSRDRERPGTDTQYF. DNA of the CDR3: TGTGCCACCAGCAGAGATCGTGAGAGGCCGGGGACAGATACGCAGTATTTT.

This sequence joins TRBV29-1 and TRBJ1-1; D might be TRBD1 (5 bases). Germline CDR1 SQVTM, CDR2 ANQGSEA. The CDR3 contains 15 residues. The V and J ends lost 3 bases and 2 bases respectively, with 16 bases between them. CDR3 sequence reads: CSVDLLLGVNTEAFF. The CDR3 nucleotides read TGCAGCGTTGATCTCCTCCTGGGGGTCAACACTGAAGCTTTCTTT.

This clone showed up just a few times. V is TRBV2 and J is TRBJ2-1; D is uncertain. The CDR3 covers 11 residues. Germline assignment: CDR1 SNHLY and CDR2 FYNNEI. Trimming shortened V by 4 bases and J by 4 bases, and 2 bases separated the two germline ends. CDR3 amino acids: CASSGYNEQFF. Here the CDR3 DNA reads TGTGCCAGCAGTGGGTACAATGAGCAGTTCTTC. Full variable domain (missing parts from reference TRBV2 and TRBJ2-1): EPEVTQTPSHQVTQMGQEVILRCVPISNHLYFYWYRQILGQKVEFLVSFYNNEISEKSEIFDDQFSVERPDGSNFTLKIRSTKLEDSAMYFCASSGYNEQFFGPGTRLTVL.

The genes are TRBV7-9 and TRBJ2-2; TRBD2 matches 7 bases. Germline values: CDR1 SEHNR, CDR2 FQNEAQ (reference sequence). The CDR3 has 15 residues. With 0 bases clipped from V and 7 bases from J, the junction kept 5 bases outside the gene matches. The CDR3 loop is CASSLAPRGSGELFF. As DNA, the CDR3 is TGTGCCAGCAGCTTAGCGCCGCGGGGGAGCGGGGAGCTGTTTTTT.

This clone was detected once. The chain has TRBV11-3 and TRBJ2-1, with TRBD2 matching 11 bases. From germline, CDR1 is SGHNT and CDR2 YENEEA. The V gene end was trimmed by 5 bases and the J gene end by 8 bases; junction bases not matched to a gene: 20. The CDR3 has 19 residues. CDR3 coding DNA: TGTGCCAGCAGCCCACCAATCGATCTAGCGGGAGGTGAAGTGCATGAGCAGTTCTTC. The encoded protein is CASSPPIDLAGGEVHEQFF.

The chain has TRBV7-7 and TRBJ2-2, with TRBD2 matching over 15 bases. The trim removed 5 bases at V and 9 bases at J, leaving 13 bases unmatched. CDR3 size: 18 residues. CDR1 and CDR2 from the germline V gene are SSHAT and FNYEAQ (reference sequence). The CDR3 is CASSNGLAGGPAGRELFF. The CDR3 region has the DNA TGTGCCAGCAGCAACGGACTAGCGGGAGGGCCGGCGGGCCGGGAGCTGTTTTTT.

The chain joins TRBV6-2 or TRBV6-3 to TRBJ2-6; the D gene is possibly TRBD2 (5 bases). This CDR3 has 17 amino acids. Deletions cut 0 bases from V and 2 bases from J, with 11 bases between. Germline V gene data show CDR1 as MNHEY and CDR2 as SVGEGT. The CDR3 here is CASSYSFEGAGANVLTF. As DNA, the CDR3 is TGTGCCAGCAGTTACTCGTTTGAGGGTGCTGGGGCCAACGTCCTGACTTTC.

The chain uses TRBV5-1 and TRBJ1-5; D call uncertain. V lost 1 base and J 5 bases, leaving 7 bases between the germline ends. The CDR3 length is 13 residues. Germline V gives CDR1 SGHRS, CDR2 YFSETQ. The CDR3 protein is CASSLTMDQPQHF. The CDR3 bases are TGCGCCAGCAGCTTGACGATGGATCAGCCCCAGCATTTT.

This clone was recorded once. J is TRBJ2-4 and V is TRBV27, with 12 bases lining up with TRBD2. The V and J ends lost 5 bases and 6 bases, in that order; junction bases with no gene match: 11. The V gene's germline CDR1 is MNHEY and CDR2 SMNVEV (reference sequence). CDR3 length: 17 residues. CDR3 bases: TGTGCCAGCAGTCCGCGCCTAGCGGGAGGGCCAGGAAACATTCAGTACTTC. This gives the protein CASSPRLAGGPGNIQYF.

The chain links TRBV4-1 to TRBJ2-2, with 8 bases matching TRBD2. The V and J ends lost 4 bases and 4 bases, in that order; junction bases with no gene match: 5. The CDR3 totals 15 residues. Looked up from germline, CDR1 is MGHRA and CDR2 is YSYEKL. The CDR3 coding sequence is TGCGCCAGCAGCCCATCGGGACTAGTCACCGGGGAGCTGTTTTTT. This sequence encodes CASSPSGLVTGELFF.

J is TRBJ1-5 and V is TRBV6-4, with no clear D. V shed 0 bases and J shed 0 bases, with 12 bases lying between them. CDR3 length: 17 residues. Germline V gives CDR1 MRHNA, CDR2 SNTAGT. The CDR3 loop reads CASSDSMAGDSNQPQHF. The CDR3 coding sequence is TGTGCCAGCAGTGACTCGATGGCTGGAGATAGCAATCAGCCCCAGCATTTT.

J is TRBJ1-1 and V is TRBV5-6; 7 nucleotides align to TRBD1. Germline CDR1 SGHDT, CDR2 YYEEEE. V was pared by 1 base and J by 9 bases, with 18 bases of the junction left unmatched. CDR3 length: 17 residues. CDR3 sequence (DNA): TGTGCCAGCAGCTTGCTACCCGACAGGGCGGCGCCAGCTCAAGCTTTCTTT. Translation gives CASSLLPDRAAPAQAFF.

The chain's CDR3 is CASSLWWAGGYGYTF. DNA of the CDR3: TGTGCCAGCAGCTTGTGGTGGGCAGGGGGCTATGGCTACACCTTC. The chain is built from TRBV5-6 and TRBJ1-2, with 7 bases aligning to TRBD1. The junction had 7 bases not matched to a gene; V was cut back by 1 base and J by 4 bases. Germline values: CDR1 SGHDT, CDR2 YYEEEE. The CDR3 sequence is 15 residues long.

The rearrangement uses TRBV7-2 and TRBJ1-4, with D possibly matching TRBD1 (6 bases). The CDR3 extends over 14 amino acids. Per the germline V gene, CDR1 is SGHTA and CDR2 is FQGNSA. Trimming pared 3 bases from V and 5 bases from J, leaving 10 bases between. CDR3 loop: CASSFGQGNEKLFF. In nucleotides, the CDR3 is TGTGCCAGCAGCTTTGGGCAGGGGAATGAAAAACTGTTTTTT.

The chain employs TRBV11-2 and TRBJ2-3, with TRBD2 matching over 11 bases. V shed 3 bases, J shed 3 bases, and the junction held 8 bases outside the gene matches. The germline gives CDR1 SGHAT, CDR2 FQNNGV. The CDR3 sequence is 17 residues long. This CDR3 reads CASSFTISGRGTDTQYF. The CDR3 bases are TGTGCCAGCAGCTTCACTATTAGCGGGAGGGGTACAGATACGCAGTATTTT.

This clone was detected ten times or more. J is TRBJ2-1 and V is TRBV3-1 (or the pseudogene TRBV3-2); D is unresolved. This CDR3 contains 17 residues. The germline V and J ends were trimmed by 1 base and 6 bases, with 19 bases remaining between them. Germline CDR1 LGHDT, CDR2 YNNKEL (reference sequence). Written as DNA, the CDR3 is TGTGCCAGCAGCCAAGGATCTCAGGCTCCTGGGTCCAATGAGCAGTTCTTC. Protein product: CASSQGSQAPGSNEQFF.

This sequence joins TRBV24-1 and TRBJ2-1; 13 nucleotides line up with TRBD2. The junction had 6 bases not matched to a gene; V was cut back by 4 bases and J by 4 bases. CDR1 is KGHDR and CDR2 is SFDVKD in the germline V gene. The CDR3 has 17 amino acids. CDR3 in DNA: TGTGCCACCAGTGACCAGGGGACTAGCGGGGAGTACAATGAGCAGTTCTTC. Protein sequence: CATSDQGTSGEYNEQFF.

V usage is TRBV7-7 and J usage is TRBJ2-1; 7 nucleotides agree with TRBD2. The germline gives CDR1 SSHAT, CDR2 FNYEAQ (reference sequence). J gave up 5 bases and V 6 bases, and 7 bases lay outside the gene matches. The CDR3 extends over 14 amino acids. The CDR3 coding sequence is TGTGCCAGCAGTCCCCGGGGGGATCACAATGAGCAGTTCTTC. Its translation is CASSPRGDHNEQFF.